Below, 6 T cell receptor beta chains from the same sample are listed, as sequenced in a study of cytomegalovirus exposure and HLA in healthy donors. The PCR contained 60 Vbeta and 13 Jbeta primers. Here immunoSEQ multiplex PCR was the method, and the copy in TCRdb shows in-frame clones only, minus some. The sample lists 150,000 to 200,000 clones, 80% to 90% occurring once. The material sequenced was PBMCs. The receptors shown here come from a man aged 18 to 35 in good health and CMV-seropositive.

The V gene is TRBV25-1, the J gene TRBJ2-6; 9 nucleotides line up with TRBD1. Germline V gives CDR1 MGHDK, CDR2 SYGVNS. V shed 7 bases, J shed 2 bases, and the junction held 12 bases outside the gene matches. This CDR3 has 18 amino acids. For the CDR3, the DNA is TGTGCCAGCACACCTAGACAGGGGGATTTCACTGGGGCCAACGTCCTGACTTTC. Translated: CASTPRQGDFTGANVLTF.

V is TRBV27 and J is TRBJ2-7; 9 bases match TRBD1. Germline V CDR1 and CDR2: MNHEY, SMNVEV (reference sequence). This CDR3 spans 14 amino acids. The junction had 13 bases not matched to a gene; V was cut back by 10 bases and J by 6 bases. The chain's CDR3 is CATGDRGDPVEQYF. The CDR3 nucleotides are TGTGCCACCGGCGACAGGGGGGATCCGGTCGAGCAGTACTTC.

This clone was found once. This chain joins TRBV9 and TRBJ1-6, with a weak D call TRBD1 (5 bases). Trimming left V 4 bases short and J 10 bases short, with 18 bases between. Germline V gene data show CDR1 as SGDLS and CDR2 as YYNGEE. CDR3 length: 15 amino acids. The CDR3 DNA sequence: TGTGCCAGCAGCTCAGGACCGGGGGGAAACTCACCCCTCCACTTT. It specifies CASSSGPGGNSPLHF.

The rearrangement uses TRBV15 and TRBJ2-7; TRBD1 matches at 9 bases. The CDR3 has 16 residues. CDR1 LNHNV and CDR2 YYDKDF come from the germline V gene (reference sequence). The ends lost 1 base at V and 1 base at J; junction bases unmatched: 5. CDR3 DNA: TGTGCCACCAGCAGAGTACAGGGGGCGGCTTCCTACGAGCAGTACTTC. Its protein product is CATSRVQGAASYEQYF.

The rearrangement uses TRBV7-9 and TRBJ1-1; 7 bases line up with TRBD1. CDR3 length: 14 amino acids. The junction had 12 bases not matched to a gene; V was cut back by 7 bases and J by 7 bases. Germline V gene data show CDR1 as SEHNR and CDR2 as FQNEAQ (reference sequence). CDR3 bases: TGTGCCAGCACCCAGACAGGGTTTGGAGGTGAAGCTTTCTTT. Its protein product is CASTQTGFGGEAFF.

The V call is TRBV7-2, the J call TRBJ1-1; D not certain. This CDR3 has 13 residues. The ends were cut back, 2 bases at V and 4 bases at J, with 8 bases in the middle. Germline-derived CDR1 and CDR2 are SGHTA and FQGNSA. The CDR3 reads CASSLRGPTEAFF. The CDR3 DNA is TGTGCCAGCAGCTTAAGAGGGCCCACTGAAGCTTTCTTT.